The clone carrying this TCR beta chain was counted many times. The antigen is unknown. V lost 4 bases to trimming and J lost 2 bases, with 13 bases between them. The V gene's germline CDR1 is MRHNA and CDR2 SNTAGT. This CDR3 has 15 residues. The sample's time point: patch test 2, 6 weeks after DPC sensitization. Treatment denoted: therapeutic diphenylcyclopropenone sensitization with weekly scalp DPC. In TCRdb, the RACE reads were re-called with MiXCR into one record per CDR3 protein. Of 140,000 or so distinct CDR3 sequences detected, approximately 12% appear once; the ten largest clones hold roughly 1.4%. This specimen comes from a study of human T cells and chemical hapten exposure. Overall study results and limits: DPC sensitization did not alter TCRs above 1 in 1000 frequency.

This chain uses TRBV6-4 with TRBJ2-3, with D tentatively TRBD2 (5 bases). This specimen consisted of whole blood, obtained in connection with sensitization to the hapten diphenylcyclopropenone (DPC). The sequence derives from a woman between 45 and 60 years old with alopecia areata. Some clones in this sample may be carry-over from other donors' samples. For the CDR3, the DNA is TGTGCCAGCAGTGCGGCGGAGGCCGACACAGATACGCAGTATTTT. It is translated as CASSAAEADTDTQYF.